The T cell receptor beta chain under discussion was sequenced for a study of early T cells in non-severe SARS-CoV-2 infection. Whole-study context: Bulk RNA taken from unsorted whole blood was sequenced, leaving chains unpaired. Study-level findings and limits: Anti-spike CD8 specificities were favored by VDJdb matching, whose results missed private and CD4 specificities.

This CDR3 has 15 residues. After removal of 1 base from V and 4 bases from J, the junction contained 5 bases not matched to a gene. Per germline, CDR1 DFQATT and CDR2 SNEGSKA (reference sequence). This clonotype was counted ten times or more. Its specificity is unknown. Researchers attached unique molecular identifiers to individual cDNA molecules. TCRdb processed the 5' RACE reads anew with MiXCR; each CDR3 protein has one entry. The table has tens of thousands of distinct CDR3 sequences, 7% to 10% seen once. The sequencing input was whole blood. The genes are TRBV20-1 and TRBJ1-4; 8 nucleotides match TRBD1. The source of this sequence is an adult who was a healthcare worker with PCR-confirmed SARS-CoV-2 infection or an uninfected control (not recorded which). DNA for the CDR3: TGCAGTGCTAGAGGCACGGGACAGGTTAATGAAAAACTGTTTTTT. This codes for CSARGTGQVNEKLFF.